The rows below give T cell receptor beta chains drawn from one sample of a study of type 1 regulatory T cells. Their recognized antigens are unknown. MiXCR, applied by TCRdb to the reads, yields one record per CDR3 protein. There are 35,000 to 50,000 distinct CDR3 sequences in the sample; 12% occur only once, and 8% to 8.5% lies in the top ten. Sequenced material: cultured non-Tr1 T cells, either the whole culture or a sorted T cell fraction (not recorded which). These receptors all come from a human donor in good health. Each CDR3 is given with its conserved first and last residue. D genes are given only for firm matches. Part of the rows lack a size; the others show once, few, many or a class for expanded clones.

abundance: many; j_gene: TRBJ2-7; v_gene: TRBV5-1; d_gene: TRBD1; CDR3aa: CASSGGTGSYEQYF; CDR3nt: TGCGCCAGCAGCGGGGGGACAGGCTCCTACGAGCAGTACTTC
abundance: NA; j_gene: TRBJ2-1; v_gene: TRBV30; d_gene: TRBD2; CDR3aa: CAWSVGGRGEQFF; CDR3nt: TGTGCCTGGAGTGTGGGCGGGAGGGGTGAGCAGTTCTTC
abundance: many; j_gene: TRBJ1-5; v_gene: TRBV18; d_gene: NA; CDR3aa: CASSPLRDQPQHF; CDR3nt: TGTGCCAGCTCACCCCTGCGAGATCAGCCCCAGCATTTT
abundance: few; j_gene: TRBJ2-7; v_gene: TRBV29-1; d_gene: NA; CDR3aa: CSVGVNAYEQYF; CDR3nt: TGCAGCGTGGGGGTCAATGCCTACGAGCAGTACTTC
abundance: many; j_gene: TRBJ1-1; v_gene: TRBV20-1; d_gene: TRBD1; CDR3aa: CRAGQGRAFF; CDR3nt: TGCAGGGCGGGACAGGGAAGAGCTTTCTTT
abundance: few; j_gene: TRBJ2-7; v_gene: TRBV18; d_gene: NA; CDR3aa: CASSPQSEQYF; CDR3nt: TGTGCCAGCTCCCCCCAAAGTGAGCAGTACTTC
abundance: few; j_gene: TRBJ1-1; v_gene: TRBV29-1; d_gene: NA; CDR3aa: CSVRDTANTEAFF; CDR3nt: TGCAGCGTTCGGGACACAGCGAACACTGAAGCTTTCTTT
abundance: many; j_gene: TRBJ2-1; v_gene: TRBV11-2; d_gene: NA; CDR3aa: CASSLGRNNEQFF; CDR3nt: TGTGCCAGCAGCTTAGGCCGAAACAATGAGCAGTTCTTC
abundance: NA; j_gene: TRBJ2-1; v_gene: TRBV15; d_gene: TRBD2; CDR3aa: CATKGPGTSGYNEQFF; CDR3nt: TGTGCCACCAAAGGTCCGGGGACTAGCGGATACAATGAGCAGTTCTTC
abundance: many; j_gene: TRBJ2-1; v_gene: TRBV5-6; d_gene: NA; CDR3aa: CASSLGTYNEQFF; CDR3nt: TGTGCCAGCAGCTTAGGAACCTACAATGAGCAGTTCTTC
abundance: many; j_gene: TRBJ2-3; v_gene: TRBV30; d_gene: NA; CDR3aa: CASWRVRADTQYF; CDR3nt: TGTGCCTCTTGGAGGGTCAGGGCAGATACGCAGTATTTT
abundance: NA; j_gene: TRBJ2-1; v_gene: TRBV27; d_gene: NA; CDR3aa: CASRSPFPAGLLKERFF; CDR3nt: TGTGCCAGCAGAAGTCCTTTCCCCGCGGGACTCCTTAAAGAGCGGTTCTTC
abundance: many; j_gene: TRBJ1-6; v_gene: TRBV12-3/TRBV12-4; d_gene: NA; CDR3aa: CASTKQGLNSPLHF; CDR3nt: TGTGCCAGCACTAAACAGGGATTAAATTCACCCCTCCACTTT
abundance: NA; j_gene: TRBJ1-5; v_gene: TRBV6-5; d_gene: TRBD1; CDR3aa: CASSSLYPGQGGQPQHF; CDR3nt: TGTGCCAGCAGTTCGCTATATCCGGGACAGGGGGGTCAGCCCCAGCATTTT
abundance: NA; j_gene: TRBJ1-4; v_gene: TRBV5-6; d_gene: TRBD1; CDR3aa: CASSHTTGSLFF; CDR3nt: TGTGCCAGCAGCCACACGACAGGGTCCCTGTTTTTT
abundance: many; j_gene: TRBJ1-5; v_gene: TRBV28; d_gene: NA; CDR3aa: CASIKAGYANQPQHF; CDR3nt: TGTGCCAGCATTAAGGCAGGGTATGCCAATCAGCCCCAGCATTTT
abundance: few; j_gene: TRBJ2-3; v_gene: TRBV5-8; d_gene: TRBD1; CDR3aa: CASSLTDRASTDTQYF; CDR3nt: TGTGCCAGCAGCTTGACGGACAGGGCTAGCACAGATACGCAGTATTTT
abundance: few; j_gene: TRBJ1-2; v_gene: TRBV5-1; d_gene: TRBD1; CDR3aa: CASSPGTGQDYTF; CDR3nt: TGCGCCAGCAGCCCCGGGACAGGGCAGGACTACACCTTC
abundance: few; j_gene: TRBJ1-6; v_gene: TRBV27; d_gene: NA; CDR3aa: CASSLSVAPGPSSYNSPLHF; CDR3nt: TGTGCCAGCAGTTTATCCGTCGCGCCAGGGCCTAGCTCCTATAATTCACCCCTCCACTTT
abundance: NA; j_gene: TRBJ1-2; v_gene: TRBV18; d_gene: NA; CDR3aa: CASSPRQGKYGYTF; CDR3nt: TGTGCCAGCTCACCACGCCAGGGGAAGTATGGCTACACCTTC
abundance: many; j_gene: TRBJ2-7; v_gene: TRBV20-1; d_gene: NA; CDR3aa: CSARAQYYEQYF; CDR3nt: TGCAGTGCTAGAGCACAGTACTACGAGCAGTACTTC
abundance: many; j_gene: TRBJ2-5; v_gene: TRBV20-1; d_gene: NA; CDR3aa: CSASLRATYQETQYF; CDR3nt: TGCAGTGCTAGTTTACGCGCTACGTACCAAGAGACCCAGTACTTC
abundance: many; j_gene: TRBJ1-1; v_gene: TRBV7-9; d_gene: NA; CDR3aa: CASSFTDLNTEAFF; CDR3nt: TGTGCCAGCAGCTTTACGGACCTGAACACTGAAGCTTTCTTT
abundance: few; j_gene: TRBJ2-2; v_gene: TRBV7-2; d_gene: TRBD1; CDR3aa: CASTPGQVNTGELFF; CDR3nt: TGTGCCAGCACCCCGGGACAGGTGAACACCGGGGAGCTGTTTTTT
abundance: NA; j_gene: TRBJ1-1; v_gene: TRBV20-1; d_gene: NA; CDR3aa: CSARITGLNTEAFF; CDR3nt: TGCAGTGCTAGAATCACGGGCCTGAACACTGAAGCTTTCTTT
abundance: NA; j_gene: TRBJ2-3; v_gene: TRBV15; d_gene: NA; CDR3aa: CATSRDLGADTQYF; CDR3nt: TGTGCCACCAGCAGAGATTTGGGAGCAGATACGCAGTATTTT
abundance: NA; j_gene: TRBJ2-7; v_gene: TRBV2; d_gene: NA; CDR3aa: CASSMGLYSYEQYF; CDR3nt: TGTGCCAGCAGTATGGGGCTCTACTCCTACGAGCAGTACTTC
abundance: NA; j_gene: TRBJ1-1; v_gene: TRBV4-1; d_gene: NA; CDR3aa: CASSQETVRGTEAFF; CDR3nt: TGCGCCAGCAGCCAAGAAACGGTTCGTGGCACTGAAGCTTTCTTT
abundance: many; j_gene: TRBJ1-5; v_gene: TRBV3-2; d_gene: NA; CDR3aa: CASSPTPTRDGLNEPQHF; CDR3nt: TGTGCCAGCAGCCCGACTCCGACCCGGGACGGACTGAATGAGCCCCAGCATTTT
abundance: NA; j_gene: TRBJ2-7; v_gene: TRBV19; d_gene: TRBD1; CDR3aa: CASSIGSGTGGYEQYF; CDR3nt: TGTGCCAGTAGTATAGGCTCCGGGACAGGGGGTTACGAGCAGTACTTC
abundance: many; j_gene: TRBJ2-7; v_gene: TRBV23-1; d_gene: TRBD2; CDR3aa: CASSQEGREYEQYF; CDR3nt: TGCGCCAGCAGTCAAGAGGGGAGGGAGTACGAGCAGTACTTC
abundance: few; j_gene: TRBJ2-3; v_gene: TRBV10-3; d_gene: NA; CDR3aa: CATAGENTQYF; CDR3nt: TGTGCCACGGCAGGAGAGAATACGCAGTATTTT
abundance: few; j_gene: TRBJ1-6; v_gene: TRBV20-1; d_gene: NA; CDR3aa: CSARQTEKPNSPLHF; CDR3nt: TGCAGTGCTAGACAGACAGAAAAGCCTAATTCACCCCTCCACTTT
abundance: many; j_gene: TRBJ2-6; v_gene: TRBV30; d_gene: TRBD1; CDR3aa: CAWSEFGQGTTGANVLTF; CDR3nt: TGTGCCTGGAGTGAATTCGGACAGGGCACGACTGGGGCCAACGTCCTGACTTTC
abundance: few; j_gene: TRBJ2-7; v_gene: TRBV5-1; d_gene: NA; CDR3aa: CASREGPSAYYEQYF; CDR3nt: TGCGCCAGCAGAGAGGGCCCCTCCGCCTACTACGAGCAGTACTTC
abundance: NA; j_gene: TRBJ1-2; v_gene: TRBV5-1; d_gene: TRBD1; CDR3aa: CASSIDQTGHGYTF; CDR3nt: TGCGCCAGCAGCATCGATCAGACAGGGCATGGCTACACCTTC
abundance: medium-sized; j_gene: TRBJ1-1; v_gene: TRBV12-3/TRBV12-4; d_gene: NA; CDR3aa: CASRLENTEAFF; CDR3nt: TGTGCCAGCAGACTAGAAAACACTGAAGCTTTCTTT
abundance: NA; j_gene: TRBJ1-4; v_gene: TRBV12-3/TRBV12-4; d_gene: NA; CDR3aa: CASSEDRGGEKLFF; CDR3nt: TGTGCCAGCAGTGAGGACAGAGGAGGAGAAAAACTGTTTTTT
abundance: NA; j_gene: TRBJ1-5; v_gene: TRBV12-3/TRBV12-4; d_gene: NA; CDR3aa: CASSLDWGQPQHF; CDR3nt: TGTGCCAGCAGTTTAGACTGGGGACAGCCCCAGCATTTT
abundance: NA; j_gene: TRBJ2-3; v_gene: TRBV5-4; d_gene: TRBD2; CDR3aa: CASSLRDYGTDTQYF; CDR3nt: TGTGCCAGCAGCTTGCGGGACTACGGCACAGATACGCAGTATTTT
abundance: many; j_gene: TRBJ1-1; v_gene: TRBV7-8; d_gene: NA; CDR3aa: CASSYHSLTEAFF; CDR3nt: TGTGCCAGCAGCTACCACAGCCTCACTGAAGCTTTCTTT
abundance: few; j_gene: TRBJ1-1; v_gene: TRBV29-1; d_gene: NA; CDR3aa: CSDDSEAFF; CDR3nt: TGCAGCGACGACAGTGAAGCTTTCTTT
abundance: many; j_gene: TRBJ1-2; v_gene: TRBV18; d_gene: NA; CDR3aa: CASSPPRAGEYGYTF; CDR3nt: TGTGCCAGCTCACCACCACGGGCAGGGGAGTATGGCTACACCTTC